The text below deals with one T cell receptor beta chain. The protocol was immunoSEQ multiplex PCR, while the TCRdb copy is restricted to in-frame clones and leaves out a portion. This sample has a few hundred thousand clones; 88% occur once, and the top ten carry just under 9.5%. This specimen belongs to a study of blood T cell repertoires in COVID-19. On the study more broadly: Samples representing acute and convalescent COVID-19 were sourced from the United States, Italy and Spain. The analysed material was cDNA or gDNA that came from T cells, B-cell-depleted T cells, or PBMCs.

V lost 3 bases, J lost 2 bases, and 19 bases lay in between. This CDR3 has 17 amino acids. Germline V lookup: CDR1 KGHSH, CDR2 LQKENI. This chain links TRBV18 with TRBJ1-2; no clear D. This clonotype originated in a young man with active or convalescent COVID-19. The sample comprised peripheral blood. The CDR3 sequence is CASSPSEAGLTNYGYTF. The CDR3 DNA is TGTGCCAGCTCACCGTCGGAGGCAGGCCTTACAAACTATGGCTACACCTTC.